The source of this TCR beta chain is a study of vaccination and CD4 T cells after COVID-19. Study-level information: Six males and four females, two of them Hispanic, were enrolled as convalescents.

The treatment denotes: roughly 10-day PBMC culture with coronavirus spike peptide pools or control peptides (ViraFEST assay). Note on this clonotype: The antigen is undetermined.

Cultured CD4+ T-cell DNA underwent Oncomine TCR Beta short-read sequencing. TCRdb recomputed calls from the PCR reads with MiXCR, one row per CDR3 protein. The table shows thousands of distinct CDR3 sequences, with approximately 29% occurring only once. The CDR3 has 14 residues. The germline V and J ends were trimmed by 0 bases and 5 bases, with 10 bases remaining between them. The germline gives CDR1 KGHSH, CDR2 LQKENI. The sequence came from a human donor who had recovered from COVID-19. This sequence joins TRBV18 and TRBJ1-2, with D maybe TRBD1 (5 bases). Here the sequenced sample was CD4+ T cells from blood, cultured in vitro, taken after SARS-CoV-2 vaccination. The CDR3 nucleotides read TGTGCCAGCTCACCACCGGAAGGGGCTTATGGCTACACCTTC. Protein sequence: CASSPPEGAYGYTF.